This T cell receptor (beta chain) was captured in a study of spatial heterogeneity in lung cancer. Losses at the gene ends were 5 bases for V and 4 bases for J; bases not matched to a gene: 15. CDR1 and CDR2 from the germline V gene are DFQATT and SNEGSKA (reference sequence). The CDR3 runs 16 residues. A few counts support this clonotype. Time point specified: sample taken at primary tumor resection. TCRs were sequenced from unsorted whole RNA of tumor, nontumor lung or PBMC. TCRdb reprocessed the 5' RACE reads with MiXCR, giving one entry per CDR3 protein. The sample has more than 60,000 distinct CDR3 sequences; about 5.9% are singletons.

This chain links TRBV20-1 with TRBJ1-1; TRBD1 matches 8 bases. Sequences were derived from PBMCs, sampled at surgery. The sequence was collected from a female donor with early-stage non-small cell lung cancer. For the CDR3, the DNA is TGCAGTGCTGGGTCCCGGACAGGGTTTTCAGGCACTGAAGCTTTCTTT. This codes for CSAGSRTGFSGTEAFF.